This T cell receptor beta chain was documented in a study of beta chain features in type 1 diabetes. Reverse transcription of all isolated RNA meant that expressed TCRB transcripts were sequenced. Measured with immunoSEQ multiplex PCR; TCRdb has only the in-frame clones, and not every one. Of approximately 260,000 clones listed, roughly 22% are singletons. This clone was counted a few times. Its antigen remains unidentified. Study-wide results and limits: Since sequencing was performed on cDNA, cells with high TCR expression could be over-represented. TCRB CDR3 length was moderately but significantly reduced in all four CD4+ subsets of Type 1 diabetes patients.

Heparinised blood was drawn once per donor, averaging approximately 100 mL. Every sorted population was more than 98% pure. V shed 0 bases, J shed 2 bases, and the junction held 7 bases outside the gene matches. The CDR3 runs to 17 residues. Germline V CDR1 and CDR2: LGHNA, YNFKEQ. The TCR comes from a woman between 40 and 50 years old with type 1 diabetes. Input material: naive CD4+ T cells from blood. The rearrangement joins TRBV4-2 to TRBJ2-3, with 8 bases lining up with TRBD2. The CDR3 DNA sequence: TGTGCCAGCAGCCAAGATCGGGTAGCGGGACCCACAGATACGCAGTATTTT. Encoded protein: CASSQDRVAGPTDTQYF.